The clone carrying this T cell receptor (beta chain) has only a few counts. Its antigen is not identified. These data originate in a study of vaccination effects on CD4 cells after COVID-19. Regarding the study as a whole: Convalescent patients were few in the study, and early post-infection timepoints were absent. The study found marked clonal contraction of infection- and vaccine-induced clones late after vaccination.

Expansion with viral peptide pools was applied to antigen-specific CD4+ T cells by the ViraFEST assay prior to sequencing. Subsequent to a culture period of more than 8 days, CD4+ T cells were isolated. The healthy vaccine recipients, who had no prior SARS-CoV-2 infection, showed negative nucleocapsid antibodies. Peptides at approximately 9.6 ug/ml and IL-2 at about 10 IU/ml were added to approximately 2 million PBMC per well. Half-medium exchanges with IL-2 medium took place on days 3 and 7. The protocol was immunoSEQ multiplex PCR, while the TCRdb copy is restricted to in-frame clones and leaves out a portion. The sample has 30,000 to 35,000 clones, roughly 73% seen once. The starting material was CD4+ T cells from PBMCs cultured with HCoV-OC43 spike peptides, obtained before COVID-19 vaccination. Subset here: HCoV-OC43 spike overlapping peptide pool stimulation. The receptor was isolated from a human donor who received a COVID-19 vaccine.

The DNA of the CDR3 is TGTGCCAGCTCGCCGGACAGCGTTTACGAGCAGTACTTC. Residues: CASSPDSVYEQYF. The chain couples TRBV18 to TRBJ2-7, with a tentative D call TRBD1 (6 bases). The CDR3 spans 13 residues. Trimming took 6 bases from V and 4 from J, leaving 13 bases between them. The germline V gene encodes CDR1 KGHSH and CDR2 LQKENI.